These 8 T cell receptor beta chains came from one sample sequenced in a study of T cells in Graves' hyperthyroidism and ophthalmopathy. Amplification yielded TCR beta CDR3 regions, with RNA transcripts as the source. The HTBI primer set drove a first-round RT-PCR of the TCR CDR3. TCRdb redid the calling of the multiplex PCR reads with MiXCR, one entry per CDR3 protein. The top ten clones hold about 11% of a sample with about 520,000 distinct CDR3 sequences, around a quarter of them seen once. Sequences were obtained from blood. The receptors come from a woman aged 30 to 39 with Graves' ophthalmopathy.

This clonotype was recorded many times. V and J are TRBV6-5 and TRBJ2-2, with D possibly matching TRBD2 (6 bases). Germline assignment: CDR1 MNHEY and CDR2 SVGAGI. Trimming cost V 5 bases and J 1 base, with 11 bases left between them. The CDR3 runs to 15 residues. The CDR3 DNA is TGTGCCAGCAGTAGGGGACTTATGAACACCGGGGAGCTGTTTTTT. Amino acid sequence: CASSRGLMNTGELFF.

The table lists this clonotype with a few counts. The CDR3 DNA reads as TGTGCCAGCAGTCTAACAGGGAGTGCCTACGAGCAGTACTTC. Its translation: CASSLTGSAYEQYF. This chain connects TRBV27 to TRBJ2-7; the D gene is possibly TRBD1 (6 bases). CDR3 length: 14 amino acids. Germline values: CDR1 MNHEY, CDR2 SMNVEV (reference sequence). V was shortened by 5 bases and J by 2 bases, with 13 bases between the two germline ends.

This clonotype was counted at least ten times. The chain employs TRBV19 and TRBJ1-2; D is ambiguous. In germline, CDR1 is LNHDA, CDR2 SQIVND (reference sequence). The V gene lost 6 bases and the J gene lost 6 bases, with 17 bases spanning the gap. The CDR3 contains 14 residues. CDR3 bases: TGTGCCAGTAGCCTCGGACGGGAAACTGATGGCTACACCTTC. Translation: CASSLGRETDGYTF.

Points on this clonotype: Being one base from a much bigger clone, this may be a read error. The rearrangement uses TRBV6-2 or TRBV6-3 and TRBJ1-5; D is perhaps TRBD1 (5 bases). V lost 5 bases to trimming and J lost 0 bases, with 23 bases between them. Germline values: CDR1 MNHEY, CDR2 SVGEGT. The CDR3 length is 19 residues. The CDR3 DNA reads TGTGCCAGCAGTCACCTATTGGTCGACAGCTCTTTTAGCAATCAGCCCCAGCATTTT. It translates to CASSHLLVDSSFSNQPQHF.

V gene TRBV27 combines with J gene TRBJ1-5, with D possibly being TRBD1 (6 bases). V was trimmed by 7 bases and J by 1 base, leaving 20 bases between them. CDR3 length: 17 residues. Germline assignment: CDR1 MNHEY and CDR2 SMNVEV (reference sequence). CDR3 nucleotide sequence: TGTGCCAGCATCAAATCCTGGGGAACAGGGAGCAATCAGCCCCAGCATTTT. Translating it yields CASIKSWGTGSNQPQHF.

At least ten counts were recorded for this clonotype. The chain has TRBV6-1 and TRBJ1-6; D is uncertain. Germline CDR1 and CDR2: MNHNS and SASEGT. CDR3 length: 16 amino acids. Trimming took 9 bases from V and 0 from J, leaving 15 bases between them. The CDR3 here is CASAWSPSSYNSPLHF. CDR3 coding DNA: TGTGCCAGTGCCTGGAGCCCGAGCTCCTATAATTCACCCCTCCACTTT.

In its sample, this clonotype was seen a few times. The rearrangement joins TRBV20-1 to TRBJ2-5, with a tentative D call TRBD2 (5 bases). The CDR3 consists of 15 residues. Germline V gene sequence: CDR1 DFQATT, CDR2 SNEGSKA (reference sequence). V lost 6 bases and J 1 base, leaving 18 bases between the germline ends. CDR3 in amino acids: CSAPPGSDLQETQYF. The CDR3 DNA reads as TGCAGTGCCCCCCCGGGTAGCGACCTCCAAGAGACCCAGTACTTC.

In this sample, this clonotype turned up many times. This chain links TRBV20-1 with TRBJ2-5, with TRBD2 matching 8 bases. This CDR3 spans 17 amino acids. The germline V gene encodes CDR1 DFQATT and CDR2 SNEGSKA (reference sequence). J was trimmed by 2 bases and V by 3 bases; bases with no gene match: 14. The CDR3 region has the DNA TGCAGTGCTAGTATGGGTAACCGGCGGGGGGCTCAAGAGACCCAGTACTTC. Its protein product is CSASMGNRRGAQETQYF.